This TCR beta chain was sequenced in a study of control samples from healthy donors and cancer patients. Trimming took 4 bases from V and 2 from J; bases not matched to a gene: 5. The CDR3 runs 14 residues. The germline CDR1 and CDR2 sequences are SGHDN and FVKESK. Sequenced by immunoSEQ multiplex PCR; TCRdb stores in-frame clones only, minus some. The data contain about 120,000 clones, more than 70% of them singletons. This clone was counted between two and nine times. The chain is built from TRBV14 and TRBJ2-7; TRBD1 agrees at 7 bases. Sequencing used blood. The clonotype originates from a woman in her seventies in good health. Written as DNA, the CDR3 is TGTGCCAGCAGCCTCGGGACAGCTCCCTACGAGCAGTACTTC. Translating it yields CASSLGTAPYEQYF.